This section outlines one T cell receptor beta chain sequence together with its context. The data originate from a study of blood T cell repertoires in COVID-19. Overall study context: Spain, Italy and the United States supplied samples that represented acute and convalescent COVID-19. The cDNA or gDNA used as material had been derived from T cells, B-cell-depleted T cells, or PBMCs.

Produced via immunoSEQ multiplex PCR; TCRdb's table is partial and in-frame only. Found here are a few hundred thousand clones, approximately 85% of them singletons; the top ten hold approximately 1.9%. Germline CDR1 reads SEHNR; CDR2 reads FQNEAQ (reference sequence). This CDR3 has 14 residues. Trimming cost V 1 base and J 7 bases, with 14 bases left between them. Grouping used clinical history reported by participants in a survey and questionnaire. The J gene is TRBJ2-7, the V gene TRBV7-9; perhaps TRBD2 as D (5 bases). Sequenced material: PBMCs or T cells enriched from blood (not recorded which). This receptor was taken from a woman in her fifties or sixties who had recovered from COVID-19. CDR3 coding DNA: TGTGCCAGCAGCTTAGAAACGGCCCGAGGGGAGCAGTACTTC. The encoded protein is CASSLETARGEQYF.